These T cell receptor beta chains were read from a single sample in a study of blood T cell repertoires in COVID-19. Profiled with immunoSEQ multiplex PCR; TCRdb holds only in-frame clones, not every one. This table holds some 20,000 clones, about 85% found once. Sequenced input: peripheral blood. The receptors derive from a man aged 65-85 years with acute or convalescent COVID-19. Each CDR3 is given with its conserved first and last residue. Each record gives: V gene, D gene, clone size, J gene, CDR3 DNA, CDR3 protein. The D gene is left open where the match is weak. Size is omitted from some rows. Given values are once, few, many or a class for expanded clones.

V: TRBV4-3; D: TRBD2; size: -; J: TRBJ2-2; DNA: TGCGCCAGCAGCCAAGAAAGACTAGCGGTTTTAAACACCGGGGAGCTGTTTTTT; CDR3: CASSQERLAVLNTGELFF
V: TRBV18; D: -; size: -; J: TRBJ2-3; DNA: TGTGCCAGCTCACCACCCACGGTCACAGATACGCAGTATTTT; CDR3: CASSPPTVTDTQYF
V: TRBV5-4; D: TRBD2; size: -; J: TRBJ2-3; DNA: TGTGCCAGCAGCTTGCGGCTAGCGGGAGGCACAGATACGCAGTATTTT; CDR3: CASSLRLAGGTDTQYF
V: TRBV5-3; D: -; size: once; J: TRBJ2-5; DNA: TGTGCCAGAAGCTGCCCCGACTGGAAAGAGACCCAGTACTTC; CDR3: CARSCPDWKETQYF
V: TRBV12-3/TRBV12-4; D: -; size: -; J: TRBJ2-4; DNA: TGTGCCAGCAGTTTTGAGGGAGTCAACATTCAGTACTTC; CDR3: CASSFEGVNIQYF
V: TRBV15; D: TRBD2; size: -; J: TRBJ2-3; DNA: TGTGCCACCAGCAGAGGAGGGAGGGGCGTAGGGATCGCAGATACGCAGTATTTT; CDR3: CATSRGGRGVGIADTQYF
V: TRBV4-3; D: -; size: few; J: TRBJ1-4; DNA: TGCGCCAGCAGCCAAGCCGGTTATACTAATGAAAAACTGTTTTTT; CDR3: CASSQAGYTNEKLFF
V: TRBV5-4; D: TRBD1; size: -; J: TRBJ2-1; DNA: TGTGCCAGCAGCTTGCCGGGACAGGTTTACAATGAGCAGTTCTTC; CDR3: CASSLPGQVYNEQFF
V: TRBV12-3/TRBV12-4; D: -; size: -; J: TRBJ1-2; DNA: TGTGCCAGTTCGCCCGGAGGAAGCGGCTACACCTTC; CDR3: CASSPGGSGYTF
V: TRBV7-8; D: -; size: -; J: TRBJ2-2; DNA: TGTGCCAGCAGCTTAACTACTGGGGAGATGGCCGGGGAGCTGTTTTTT; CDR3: CASSLTTGEMAGELFF
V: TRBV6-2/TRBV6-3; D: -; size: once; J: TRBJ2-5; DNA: TGTGCCAGCAGTTATTACGGGGGACAAGAGACCCAGTACTTC; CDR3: CASSYYGGQETQYF
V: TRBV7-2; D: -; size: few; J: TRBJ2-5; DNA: TGTGCCAGCAGCTTATTACAAGAGACCCAGTACTTC; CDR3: CASSLLQETQYF
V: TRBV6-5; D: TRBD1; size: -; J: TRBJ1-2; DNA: TGTGCCAGCAGTCTACTGATTACAGGGGATTCCGGCTACACCTTC; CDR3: CASSLLITGDSGYTF
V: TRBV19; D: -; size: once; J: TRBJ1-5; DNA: TGTGCCAGTACCTCCGACAGGCGCAATCAGCCCCAGCATTTT; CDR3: CASTSDRRNQPQHF
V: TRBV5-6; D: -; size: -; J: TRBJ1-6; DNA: TGTGCCAGCAGCTTGTTGTCAGTGAATTCACCCCTCCACTTT; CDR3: CASSLLSVNSPLHF
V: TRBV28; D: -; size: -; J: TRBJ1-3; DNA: TGTGCGACACTTGACCGAGCTGGAAACACCATATATTTT; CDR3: CATLDRAGNTIYF
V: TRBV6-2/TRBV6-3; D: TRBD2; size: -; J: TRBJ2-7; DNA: TGTGCCAGCAGTTACAGGCGGGAGGGCCACGAGCAGTACTTC; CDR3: CASSYRREGHEQYF
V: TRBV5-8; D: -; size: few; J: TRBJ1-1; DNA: TGTGCCAGCAGCTTGTTCAGGAAATCGACGACTGAAGCTTTCTTT; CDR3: CASSLFRKSTTEAFF
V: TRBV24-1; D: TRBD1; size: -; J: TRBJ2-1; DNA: TGTGCCACCAGTCGGGACAGGGTAGTCAATGAGCAGTTCTTC; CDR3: CATSRDRVVNEQFF
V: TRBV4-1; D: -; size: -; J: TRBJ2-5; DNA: TGCGCCAGCAGCCAAGATCAGGTCTCGGAGACCCAGTACTTC; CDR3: CASSQDQVSETQYF
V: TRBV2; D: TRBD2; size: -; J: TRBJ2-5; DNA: TGTGCCAGCAGTGACGCTAGCGGAAAGGAAGAGACCCAGTACTTC; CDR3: CASSDASGKEETQYF
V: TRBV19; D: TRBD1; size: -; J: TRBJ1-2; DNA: TGTGCCAGTAGAAGGGGGCCAGTGGGCTATGGCTACACCTTC; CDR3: CASRRGPVGYGYTF
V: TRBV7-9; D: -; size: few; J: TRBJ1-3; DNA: TGTGCCAGCAGCTCCCAGGGGCTCGGAAACACCATATATTTT; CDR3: CASSSQGLGNTIYF
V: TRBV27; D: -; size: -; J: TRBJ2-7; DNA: TGTGCCAGCATCGACAGGACCTACGAGCAGTACTTC; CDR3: CASIDRTYEQYF
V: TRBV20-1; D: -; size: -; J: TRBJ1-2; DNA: TGCAGTGCTAGTTCGCGAGAACCTGGCTACACCTTC; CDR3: CSASSREPGYTF
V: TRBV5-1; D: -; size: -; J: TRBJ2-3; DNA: TGCGCCAGCAGAGTTGGGGGCAGCAACACAGATACGCAGTATTTT; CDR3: CASRVGGSNTDTQYF
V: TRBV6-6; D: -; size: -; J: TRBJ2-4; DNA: TGTGCCAGCAACCAGCGAGCCGGAAACATTCAGTACTTC; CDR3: CASNQRAGNIQYF
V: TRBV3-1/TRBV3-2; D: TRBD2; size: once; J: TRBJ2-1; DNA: TGTGCCAGCAGCCAAGCAAGCGGGGGGTCCCACAATGAGCAGTTCTTC; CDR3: CASSQASGGSHNEQFF
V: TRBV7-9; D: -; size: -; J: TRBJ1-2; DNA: TGTGCCAGCAGCTTGTTCCCAGGGGCCGACTATGGCTACACCTTC; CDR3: CASSLFPGADYGYTF
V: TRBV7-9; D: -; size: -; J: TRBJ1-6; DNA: TGTGCCAGCAGCTTAGACAGTCGTAATTCACCCCTCCACTTT; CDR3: CASSLDSRNSPLHF
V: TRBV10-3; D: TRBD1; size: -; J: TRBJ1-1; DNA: TGTGCCATCAGTTCCCTGGACAGGGGGAACACTGAAGCTTTCTTT; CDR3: CAISSLDRGNTEAFF
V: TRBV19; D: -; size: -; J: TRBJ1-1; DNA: TGTGCCAGTAGTACAGGGCGGGGAGGGGATACTGAAGCTTTCTTT; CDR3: CASSTGRGGDTEAFF
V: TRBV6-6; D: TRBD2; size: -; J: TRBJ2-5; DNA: TGTGCCACCCGCCTAGCGGGAGGTCCCCAAGAGACCCAGTACTTC; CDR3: CATRLAGGPQETQYF
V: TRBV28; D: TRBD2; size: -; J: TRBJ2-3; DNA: TGTGCCAGCAGTCCCTTCTCCGGGAGGGATACGCAGTATTTT; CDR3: CASSPFSGRDTQYF